This TCR beta chain originates from a study of Graves' ophthalmopathy and Graves' hyperthyroidism. Germline CDR1 is LGHDT and CDR2 is YNNKEL (reference sequence). Trimming cost V 3 bases and J 7 bases; bases outside gene matches: 5. The CDR3 spans 15 residues. Amplified material comprised TCR beta CDR3 regions derived from RNA transcripts. First-round RT-PCR relied on HTBI primers, and a second-round multiplex PCR came next. TCRdb called the multiplex PCR reads again in MiXCR, with one record for every CDR3 protein. The data contain a few hundred thousand distinct CDR3 sequences, more than 20% of them seen just once; the ten biggest clones take up around 3%.

The chain uses TRBV3-1 and TRBJ2-2, with TRBD2 identical over 10 bases. The sequenced sample consisted of peripheral blood. This TCR was recovered from a woman aged 18-29 years with stable Graves' hyperthyroidism. Here the CDR3 reads CASSHAGLANGELFF. The CDR3 DNA is TGTGCCAGCAGCCATGCGGGACTAGCGAACGGGGAGCTGTTTTTT. The variable domain in full, with the rest retrieved from reference TRBV3-1 and TRBJ2-2, is DTAVSQTPKYLVTQMGNDKSIKCEQNLGHDTMYWYKQDSKKFLKIMFSYNNKELIINETVPNRFSPKSPDKAHLNLHINSLELGDSAVYFCASSHAGLANGELFFGEGSRLTVL.